This is a list of T cell receptor beta chains from one sample in a study of OX40 agonist ivuxolimab in advanced cancers. The assay was immunoSEQ multiplex PCR, and TCRdb's table has in-frame clones only and misses some. There are about 35,000 clones in the sample; around three quarters occur only once, and approximately 20% lies in the top ten. The specimen was CD4+ or CD8+ T cells sorted from blood, collected in a trial of the OX40 agonist ivuxolimab. The source of these receptors is an adult with an advanced solid tumor such as melanoma, head and neck, liver or kidney cancer. Both conserved end residues are part of each CDR3. A D gene is named only where the DNA matches it firmly. Not all rows give a size; the values are once, few, many and, for expanded clones, a class.

j_call clone_size v_call d_call cdr3_aa cdr3_nt
TRBJ1-6 NA TRBV12-5 TRBD1 CASGLGTGDSPLHF TGTGCTAGTGGTCTCGGGACAGGGGATTCACCCCTCCACTTT
TRBJ1-3 NA TRBV6-1 NA CASSEARNRWGNTIYF TGTGCCAGCAGTGAAGCTAGGAATCGGTGGGGAAACACCATATATTTT
TRBJ1-2 NA TRBV6-1 NA CASSEFSGKDGYTF TGTGCCAGCAGTGAGTTTTCAGGGAAGGATGGCTACACCTTC
TRBJ1-1 NA TRBV2 NA CASQGKMNTEAFF TGTGCCAGCCAAGGCAAAATGAACACTGAAGCTTTCTTT
TRBJ2-5 NA TRBV30 NA CAWSVQQGRTQYF TGTGCCTGGAGTGTGCAACAGGGTAGGACCCAGTACTTC
TRBJ2-2 NA TRBV7-8 TRBD1 CASSLGQGGVTGELFF TGTGCCAGCAGCTTAGGACAGGGGGGTGTGACCGGGGAGCTGTTTTTT
TRBJ2-4 NA TRBV10-3 TRBD2 CAISESGTSGGALAKNIQYF TGTGCCATCAGTGAGTCAGGGACTAGCGGGGGTGCGCTAGCCAAAAACATTCAGTACTTC
TRBJ2-5 NA TRBV7-8 NA CASSLRGAGETQYF TGTGCCAGCAGCTTAAGGGGGGCTGGGGAGACCCAGTACTTC
TRBJ1-1 NA TRBV7-9 NA CASSLDRWGRPKGDF TGTGCCAGCAGCTTAGACCGGTGGGGAAGGCCTAAGGGGGACTTT
TRBJ2-2 NA TRBV19 NA CATFRDMAVGGELFF TGTGCCACCTTCCGGGACATGGCGGTTGGCGGGGAGCTGTTTTTT
TRBJ2-5 NA TRBV5-1 TRBD2 CASSGSGGPQETQYF TGCGCCAGCAGCGGGAGCGGGGGCCCCCAAGAGACCCAGTACTTC
TRBJ2-7 NA TRBV12-5 NA CASSRDTHEQYF TGTGCTAGTTCGCGGGACACCCACGAGCAGTACTTC
TRBJ2-7 NA TRBV6-1 NA CASSARWAVRSYEQYF TGTGCCAGCAGTGCCCGATGGGCAGTTCGCTCCTACGAGCAGTACTTC
TRBJ2-3 once TRBV18 NA CASSPYGGTDTQYF TGTGCCAGCTCACCCTACGGAGGAACAGATACGCAGTATTTT
TRBJ1-6 NA TRBV6-6 NA CASSYESPLHF TGTGCCAGCAGTTATGAATCACCCCTCCACTTT
TRBJ2-2 NA TRBV9 NA CASSVGGPTGELFF TGTGCCAGCAGCGTAGGGGGGCCCACCGGGGAGCTGTTTTTT
TRBJ1-1 NA TRBV18 NA CASSQERIMNTEAFF TGTGCCAGCTCACAAGAGCGAATTATGAACACTGAAGCTTTCTTT
TRBJ2-1 once TRBV19 TRBD2 CASSTREGYNEQFF TGTGCCAGTAGTACCCGGGAGGGATACAATGAGCAGTTCTTC
TRBJ1-1 few TRBV5-1 NA CASTGNRALNTEAFF TGCGCCAGCACCGGCAACAGGGCTCTGAACACTGAAGCTTTCTTT
TRBJ1-1 NA TRBV7-3 NA CASSLNGAGPGNTEAFF TGTGCCAGCAGCTTAAACGGGGCGGGACCAGGGAACACTGAAGCTTTCTTT
TRBJ1-2 NA TRBV7-9 NA CASSLVTGYGYTF TGTGCCAGCAGCTTAGTCACAGGGTATGGCTACACCTTC
TRBJ2-3 few TRBV6-1 TRBD2 CASSGSGAGTDTQYF TGTGCCAGCAGTGGTAGCGGGGCCGGCACAGATACGCAGTATTTT
TRBJ1-2 NA TRBV5-6 NA CASSSTMEAYGYTF TGTGCCAGCAGCTCCACGATGGAGGCCTATGGCTACACCTTC
TRBJ1-6 NA TRBV6-5 TRBD1 CASSYGGQINSPLHF TGTGCCAGCAGTTACGGGGGACAGATTAATTCACCCCTCCACTTT
TRBJ1-1 few TRBV2 NA CASSQKMKNTEAFF TGTGCCAGCAGTCAGAAAATGAAGAACACTGAAGCTTTCTTT
TRBJ1-1 once TRBV10-1 NA CASSETTNTEAFF TGCGCCAGCAGCGAAACAACTAACACTGAAGCTTTCTTT
TRBJ2-7 NA TRBV7-9 TRBD1 CASSFRGTGSHEQYF TGTGCCAGCAGCTTTCGTGGGACAGGGTCCCACGAGCAGTACTTC
TRBJ2-7 NA TRBV9 TRBD1 CASSPWDSSYEQYF TGTGCCAGCAGCCCCTGGGACAGCTCCTACGAGCAGTACTTC
TRBJ2-2 NA TRBV10-1 TRBD1 CASRQGNTGELFF TGCGCCAGTCGACAGGGCAACACCGGGGAGCTGTTTTTT
TRBJ2-2 NA TRBV5-8 NA CASSLGDKNTGELFF TGTGCCAGCAGCTTAGGAGACAAAAACACCGGGGAGCTGTTTTTT
TRBJ2-3 NA TRBV5-1 TRBD1 CASSLRTGGVGHTDTQYF TGCGCCAGCAGCCTTCGGACAGGGGGTGTGGGGCACACAGATACGCAGTATTTT
TRBJ1-2 many TRBV5-1 TRBD1 CASSSQGQGGYGYTF TGCGCCAGCAGCTCTCAGGGACAGGGGGGTTATGGCTACACCTTC
TRBJ1-6 few TRBV25-1 NA CASSDGVSPLHF TGTGCCAGCAGCGATGGGGTTTCACCCCTCCACTTT
TRBJ1-4 NA TRBV9 TRBD1 CASSQGGNNEKLFF TGTGCCAGCTCCCAGGGGGGGAATAATGAAAAACTGTTTTTT
TRBJ2-3 NA TRBV9 TRBD2 CASSLSGRTDTQYF TGTGCCAGCAGCCTTAGCGGGCGCACAGATACGCAGTATTTT